The T cell receptor beta chain under discussion was sequenced for a study of blood T cell repertoires in COVID-19. The wider study: Samples of COVID-19 (acute and convalescent) were obtained from the United States, Italy and Spain.

In the original processing: Reference gene primer amplification in the assay estimated nucleated cell counts. Libraries were prepared by immunoSEQ multiplex PCR; TCRdb keeps only in-frame clonotypes and omits some of them. V, J and clone size derive from that table, while D and trimming were established from the DNA sequence. This sample carries about 160,000 clones, 75% to 90% of them seen once, and the ten largest clones take about 3%. CDR1 and CDR2 from the germline V gene are SSHAT and FNYEAQ (reference sequence). The CDR3 spans 15 residues. Trimming shortened V by 5 bases and J by 3 bases, and 15 bases separated the two germline ends.

The sample comprised peripheral blood. The V call is TRBV7-7, the J call TRBJ2-3, with TRBD1 as a possible D gene (5 bases). This TCR was recovered from a human donor with acute or convalescent COVID-19. The donor label of this sample is uncertain. The CDR3 loop is CASSPQGYKTDTQYF. CDR3 nucleotide sequence: TGTGCCAGCAGCCCCCAGGGTTACAAGACAGATACGCAGTATTTT. Combining the CDR3 with reference TRBV7-7 and TRBJ2-3 gives the whole variable domain GAGVSQSPRYKVTKRGQDVTLRCDPISSHATLYWYQQALGQGPEFLTYFNYEAQPDKSGLPSDRFSAERPEGSISTLTIQRTEQRDSAMYRCASSPQGYKTDTQYFGPGTRLTVL.